The TCR beta chain under discussion was sequenced for a study of T-cell reconstitution after alpha-beta-depleted transplantation in children. Unique molecular identifiers were used in preparing the TCRbeta library. TCRdb fed the PCR reads into MiXCR, producing one record per CDR3 protein. Here the sample spans about 110,000 distinct CDR3 sequences, approximately 6.4% being singletons. Study results and caveats: Fresh T-cell production supplied most of the T-cell counts and diversity seen one year after transplant. After transplant, at about two months, alpha-beta T cells were reportedly derived from several hundred expanded graft clones. Some patients owed their high day-60 TCRbeta diversity to surviving recipient T cells and thymic progenitors.

The CDR3 consists of 18 residues. The trim removed 2 bases at V and 5 bases at J, leaving 14 bases unmatched. CDR1 MGHDK and CDR2 SYGVNS come from the germline V gene. This clonotype came up once. No antigen is known for it. The chain couples TRBV25-1 to TRBJ2-3; 9 nucleotides align to TRBD2. The starting material was PBMCs, mostly from graft donor cells, obtained 360 days after TCRalphabeta/CD19-depleted stem cell transplant. The TCR sequence derives from a male patient aged 2 to 10 who had a stem cell transplant for acute lymphoblastic leukemia, so the T cells may come from the graft donor. The CDR3 here is CASSELPGRGGRRDTQYF. Written as DNA, the CDR3 is TGTGCCAGCAGTGAACTCCCCGGGCGGGGGGGCCGGAGAGATACGCAGTATTTT.